This T cell receptor beta chain was observed in a study of spatial heterogeneity in lung cancer (dated by TCRdb to 2018 to 2020). In the study overall: Beta-chain transcripts were consistently detected in greater numbers than alpha-chain transcripts, which likely reflected higher beta-chain transcript abundance. In the raw uncorrected reads, each unique combination of TCR and UMI appeared more than ten times on average. At surgery, both alpha and beta chains were TCR-sequenced in under 250 tumor regions, approximately 64 matched nontumor lung samples and around 50 PBMC samples. The study linked features of the TCR repertoire to counts of nonsynonymous mutations, which were determined by whole-exome sequencing of tumor tissue. In non-small cell lung cancer, the study quantitatively compared TCR alpha and beta repertoires across several tumor regions, matched nontumor lung, and blood.

Library generation was performed with 5' RACE. The data were produced on a NextSeq 500. To allow correction of PCR and sequencing errors, the TCR library protocol tagged every TCR cDNA molecule with a unique molecular identifier. In the original analysis: TCR identification, UMI-based error correction and CDR3 extraction were performed with Decombinator tools. TCRs above a frequency of 2 per 1,000, corresponding to the top 1% of the tumor frequency distribution, were defined as expanded. Renyi diversity was calculated using the R vegan package after each repertoire was subsampled 100 times to 5,000 TCRs. To build CDR3 similarity networks, amino acid triplet string-kernel similarity was used, and CDR3s were connected when their pairwise similarity was above 0.82. Starting from the raw public reads, TCRdb applied fastp trimming at Q25, assembled clones with MiXCR and retained in-frame beta chains. Every distinct CDR3 protein forms one entry, paired with its most common genes and DNA. TCRdb, not the original authors, processed these V and J calls. Recorded for this sample are roughly 40,000 distinct CDR3 sequences; roughly 7% of them occurred a single time. 43% of the sample goes to the ten largest clones.

Findings and caveats that apply to the study as a whole: Additional single-cell paired TCR alpha and beta sequencing was considered necessary to confirm, at a functional level, the hypothesis that regional TCRs recognize regional mutations. Ubiquitous expanded tumor TCRs showed up in blood more often at tumor resection than at routine follow-up.

What the time point label conveys for this sample: sample taken at primary tumor resection. TCR sequencing used whole RNA extracted from tumor and nontumor lung tissue, or from cryopreserved PBMC samples, without cell sorting. Samples were obtained from roughly 72 patients with early-stage, untreated non-small cell lung cancer from the lung TRACERx cohort. Only patients for whom sufficient RNA was available from at least two tumor regions were selected for TCR sequencing. This clonotype was seen at least ten times. The antigen it binds to is not known. No per-base quality is available; no much larger clone lies one base away. The V end gives up 4 bases and the J end 9 bases, leaving 9 bases in the junction not matched to a gene. The CDR3 measures 15 amino acids from cysteine to phenylalanine. The kept DNA is CDR3 alone, 45 bases in frame from the first base. The germline V gene yields SNHLY for CDR1 and FYNNEI for CDR2.

Here the chain combines TRBV2 and TRBJ2-3; a stretch of 11 junction bases matches TRBD2. This TCR was sampled from a female donor with early-stage non-small cell lung cancer. The material sequenced was PBMCs, taken at surgery. The DNA is TGTGCCAGCAGTGTAGATACTAGCGGGAGACCCACGCAGTATTTT. Its translation reads: CASSVDTSGRPTQYF.